These T cell receptor beta chains were read from a single sample in a study of blood T cell repertoires in COVID-19. Using immunoSEQ multiplex PCR, the repertoire was profiled, and TCRdb retains in-frame clones only, with some absent. Of roughly 250,000 clones listed, approximately 85% are singletons. Sequencing was performed on PBMCs or T cells enriched from blood (not recorded which). The receptors here all came from a woman in her twenties or thirties who had recovered from COVID-19. CDR3s include the opening cysteine and the closing phenylalanine or tryptophan. A D gene is named only where the DNA matches it firmly. The size of a clone is reported for some rows only, either as once, few or many, or as a class for expanded clones.

J: TRBJ2-1; V: TRBV10-1; size: .; D: TRBD2; DNA: TGCGCCAGCAGTGATCCCGGGACTAGAAGTGAGCAGTTCTTC; CDR3: CASSDPGTRSEQFF
J: TRBJ2-7; V: TRBV25-1; size: .; D: .; DNA: TGTGCCAGCAGTGACGGTCAGCGGTATACGTCCGAGCAGTACTTC; CDR3: CASSDGQRYTSEQYF
J: TRBJ2-3; V: TRBV6-5; size: .; D: TRBD2; DNA: TGTGCCAGCAGTTACTCTCGGCTAGCGGGCACAGATACGCAGTATTTT; CDR3: CASSYSRLAGTDTQYF
J: TRBJ2-7; V: TRBV15; size: once; D: .; DNA: TGTGCCACCACCTATACTCTAGGCAAGGAGCAGTACTTC; CDR3: CATTYTLGKEQYF
J: TRBJ2-7; V: TRBV11-2; size: .; D: .; DNA: TGTGCCAGCAGCTTAGACGCAGGAACCTACGAGCAGTACTTC; CDR3: CASSLDAGTYEQYF
J: TRBJ2-7; V: TRBV24-1; size: few; D: TRBD1; DNA: TGTGCCACCGCACAATTGACAGGGGACTACGAGCAGTACTTC; CDR3: CATAQLTGDYEQYF
J: TRBJ1-3; V: TRBV19; size: .; D: .; DNA: TGTGCCAGTACCGTATACCATGGGCCTGGAAACACCATATATTTT; CDR3: CASTVYHGPGNTIYF
J: TRBJ1-2; V: TRBV5-1; size: once; D: TRBD1; DNA: TGCGCCAGCTCTAGCCCCAGAACAGGGGGCTATGGCTACACCTTC; CDR3: CASSSPRTGGYGYTF
J: TRBJ2-7; V: TRBV6-5; size: .; D: TRBD1; DNA: TGTGCCAGCAGTTTCCCCCGCGGGACAGGGGGCTACGAGCAGTACTTC; CDR3: CASSFPRGTGGYEQYF
J: TRBJ1-3; V: TRBV19; size: .; D: TRBD1; DNA: TGTGCCAGTAGTATAGTATCGGGACAGCCGGGAAACACCATATATTTT; CDR3: CASSIVSGQPGNTIYF
J: TRBJ2-2; V: TRBV5-5; size: .; D: TRBD2; DNA: TGTGCCAGCAGCTTGAGAGGGAGGGGAACCGGGGAGCTGTTTTTT; CDR3: CASSLRGRGTGELFF
J: TRBJ2-1; V: TRBV27; size: .; D: TRBD1; DNA: TGTGCCAGCAGTTCTCCCCGACAGGGGGCCTATGAGCAGTTCTTC; CDR3: CASSSPRQGAYEQFF
J: TRBJ2-5; V: TRBV5-1; size: once; D: TRBD1; DNA: TGCGCCAGCAGCTTGGCGGGGACAGGGGCTATCGGGACCCAGTACTTC; CDR3: CASSLAGTGAIGTQYF
J: TRBJ2-4; V: TRBV27; size: .; D: TRBD1; DNA: TGTGCCAGCAGTCCGGGACAGGCCAAAAACATTCAGTACTTC; CDR3: CASSPGQAKNIQYF
J: TRBJ1-5; V: TRBV19; size: .; D: .; DNA: TGTGCCAGTAGTTCCGACATTAAGAGCTATAGCAATCAGCCCCAGCATTTT; CDR3: CASSSDIKSYSNQPQHF
J: TRBJ1-6; V: TRBV28; size: .; D: .; DNA: TGTGCCAGCACCCTTGACAGCTCCTATAATTCACCCCTCCACTTT; CDR3: CASTLDSSYNSPLHF
J: TRBJ1-1; V: TRBV30; size: .; D: .; DNA: TGTGCCTGGAGTGAGGGATCCTTCGGGGAGGCTTTCTTT; CDR3: CAWSEGSFGEAFF
J: TRBJ1-5; V: TRBV5-4; size: once; D: .; DNA: TGTGCCAGCAGCTTGGGAGGCTCCCGACCTGATCAGCCCCAGCATTTT; CDR3: CASSLGGSRPDQPQHF
J: TRBJ2-7; V: TRBV15; size: .; D: .; DNA: TGTGCCACCAGCATCGGGAGAGGCTCCTACGAGCAGTACTTC; CDR3: CATSIGRGSYEQYF
J: TRBJ2-6; V: TRBV7-3; size: once; D: TRBD2; DNA: TGTGCCAGCAGCTTAGAAAGCGGGAGGGTCTCTGGGGCCAACGTCCTGACTTTC; CDR3: CASSLESGRVSGANVLTF
J: TRBJ2-1; V: TRBV21-1; size: .; D: .; DNA: TGTGCCAGCAGCACTTACAGGGGGCTACAAGGCAACAATGAGCAGTTCTTC; CDR3: CASSTYRGLQGNNEQFF
J: TRBJ2-7; V: TRBV18; size: .; D: TRBD1; DNA: TGTGCCAGCTCACCGGGACAGGGCGAGCAGTACTTC; CDR3: CASSPGQGEQYF
J: TRBJ2-2; V: TRBV5-8; size: .; D: TRBD1; DNA: TGTGCCAGCAGTCCCGGGGACAGGGGCTACACCGGGGAGCTGTTTTTT; CDR3: CASSPGDRGYTGELFF
J: TRBJ1-4; V: TRBV10-3; size: .; D: .; DNA: TGTGCCATCAGTGAGTCCGGAGAGAATGAAAAACTGTTTTTT; CDR3: CAISESGENEKLFF
J: TRBJ1-6; V: TRBV9; size: few; D: .; DNA: TGTGCCAGCAGCGTAGGAGGTAATTCACCCCTCCACTTT; CDR3: CASSVGGNSPLHF
J: TRBJ2-1; V: TRBV7-3; size: .; D: TRBD2; DNA: TGTGCCAGCAGCCCCTCACTAGCGCCCTACAATGAGCAGTTCTTC; CDR3: CASSPSLAPYNEQFF
J: TRBJ2-7; V: TRBV14; size: .; D: TRBD2; DNA: TGTGCCAGCAGCCAAGTACCATACAGCGGGAGGGCCGGCGAGCAGTACTTC; CDR3: CASSQVPYSGRAGEQYF
J: TRBJ2-7; V: TRBV6-5; size: .; D: TRBD1; DNA: TGTGCCAGCAGTTACCAGGGACAGGGGGCAACTTACGAGCAGTACTTC; CDR3: CASSYQGQGATYEQYF
J: TRBJ1-1; V: TRBV3-1/TRBV3-2; size: .; D: .; DNA: TGTGCCAGCAGCCAGGGGGCAGGTGAAGCTTTCTTT; CDR3: CASSQGAGEAFF
J: TRBJ1-6; V: TRBV18; size: .; D: TRBD1; DNA: TGTGCCAGCTCAACAGGACAGGCCCCTAATTCACCCCTCCACTTT; CDR3: CASSTGQAPNSPLHF
J: TRBJ1-2; V: TRBV7-9; size: .; D: TRBD1; DNA: TGTGCCAGCAGCCCGACAGGGAGGGGCTACACCTTC; CDR3: CASSPTGRGYTF
J: TRBJ1-2; V: TRBV27; size: .; D: .; DNA: TGTGCCAGCAGTTTTACAGGGCCCAACTATGGCTACACCTTC; CDR3: CASSFTGPNYGYTF
J: TRBJ2-2; V: TRBV15; size: .; D: .; DNA: TGTGCCACCAGCAGAGATAGGGCAGGGATGGACACCGGGGAGCTGTTTTTT; CDR3: CATSRDRAGMDTGELFF
J: TRBJ1-6; V: TRBV5-1; size: .; D: TRBD1; DNA: TGCGCCAGCAGTCCCGACAGGGGTTCTTCACCCCTCCACTTT; CDR3: CASSPDRGSSPLHF
J: TRBJ1-1; V: TRBV12-3/TRBV12-4; size: .; D: .; DNA: TGTGCCAGCAGTCCAGTTGCCCAGGGTGAAGCTTTCTTT; CDR3: CASSPVAQGEAFF
J: TRBJ2-7; V: TRBV4-2; size: .; D: .; DNA: TGTGCCAGCAGCCAAGATCGGGATGGATTACTTAGCTCCTACGAGCAGTACTTC; CDR3: CASSQDRDGLLSSYEQYF
J: TRBJ2-7; V: TRBV6-5; size: .; D: TRBD2; DNA: TGTGCCAGCAGTTTGGAGGCGGGAGGGCCCTACGAGCAGTACTTC; CDR3: CASSLEAGGPYEQYF